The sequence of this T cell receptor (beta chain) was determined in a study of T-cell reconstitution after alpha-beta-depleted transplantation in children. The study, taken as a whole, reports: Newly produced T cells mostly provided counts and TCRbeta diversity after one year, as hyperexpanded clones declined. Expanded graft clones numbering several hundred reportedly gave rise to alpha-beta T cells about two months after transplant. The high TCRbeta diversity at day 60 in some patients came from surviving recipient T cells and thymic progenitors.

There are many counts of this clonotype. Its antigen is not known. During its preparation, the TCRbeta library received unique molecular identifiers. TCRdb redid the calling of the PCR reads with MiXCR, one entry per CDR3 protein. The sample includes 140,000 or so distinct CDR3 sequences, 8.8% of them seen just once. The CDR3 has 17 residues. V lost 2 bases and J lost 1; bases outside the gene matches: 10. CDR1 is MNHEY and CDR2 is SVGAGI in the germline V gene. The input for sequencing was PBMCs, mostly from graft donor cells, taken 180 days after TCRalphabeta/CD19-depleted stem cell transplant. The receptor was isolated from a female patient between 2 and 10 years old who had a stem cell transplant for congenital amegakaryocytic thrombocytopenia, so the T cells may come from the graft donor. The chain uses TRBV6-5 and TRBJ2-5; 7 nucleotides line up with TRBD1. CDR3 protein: CASSYNSDRLAQETQYF. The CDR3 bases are TGTGCCAGCAGTTACAACTCGGACAGGTTGGCCCAAGAGACCCAGTACTTC.